This TCR beta chain stems from a study of T cell responses to AZD1222 COVID-19 vaccine (dated by TCRdb to the early 2020s). As for the study more broadly: Because spike-specific TCR depth and breadth did not differ between the two schedules, AZD1222 recipients who got a second dose at roughly 4 weeks were pooled with those who got a second dose at roughly 12 weeks. Trial participants were enrolled by age into 18-55, 56-69 and 70-plus year subgroups, with about 150, 28 and 57 TCR-sequenced participants respectively. A total of over 230 trial participants underwent TCR sequencing, of whom some 200 had received two doses of AZD1222 and around 25 had received two doses of the MenACWY control vaccine.

The CDR3 regions of human TCRbeta chains were analyzed by immunosequencing. The authors' analysis ran thus. TCRs in the repertoires were compared against a reference library of SARS-CoV-2-specific TCRs that had been generated with the MIRA antigen-specificity platform. Breadth meant the fraction of unique TCRs that were SARS-CoV-2-associated, whereas depth meant the fraction of total T cells that were SARS-CoV-2-associated. Using the MIRA data, each spike-specific TCR was assigned both to the spike region to which the TCR was reactive and to a CD4 or CD8 class. Log10-transformed breadth and depth values were compared by one-way ANOVA with Sidak's multiple comparisons tests. This is the immuneACCESS table as TCRdb keeps it, with only in-frame sequences that have V and J called. A part of the clones is gone; compared with another copy, unresolved V genes explain less than half, and the rest is unexplained. Clone size and the V and J calls come from that table; the DNA yielded D and trimming. This sample lists about 140,000 clones; roughly 90% were detected once. Together, the top ten hold under 3.5% of the sample.

Comment on this clone: Its antigen remains unidentified. Per-base quality was not reported, and no clone a single base away is much larger than it.

The CDR3 sequence holds 16 residues, the cysteine and phenylalanine included. Only CDR3 DNA remains: 48 bases, in frame from the first base. In the germline V gene, CDR1 corresponds to SGHDT and CDR2 to YYEEEE. V lost 1 base and J lost 0 bases; the stretch between them is 10 bases long. Study-level results and caveats: Epitopes outside the regions mutated in the B.1.351 and B.1.1.7 variants were reportedly recognized by nearly half of the unique spike-specific TCRs. Participants were mostly white British and included more females than males, and it was suggested by the authors that clonal diversity may have been underestimated. The 56-69-year group was small, and its depth increase did not reach significance, likely because of low power. Spike-specific TCR breadth and depth rose significantly after two AZD1222 doses compared with day 0 and with MenACWY recipients. Conclusions about previously exposed vaccinees are limited because only 5 or 6 AZD1222 recipients were SARS-CoV-2 seropositive at baseline. CD4 TCRs associated with the vaccine covered the entire spike protein, and the dominant responses were in regions 160-218 and 743-854. Because no day 14 peak-response samples were available, repertoires were characterized only after the peak T cell response.

The sample's time point label is to be understood as: baseline before first vaccination. Samples from vaccinated people were obtained from the UK trials COV001 and COV002, which included a single-blind randomized controlled phase 2/3 trial of AZD1222 (ChAdOx1 nCoV-19) in healthy adults. For TCRbeta chain sequencing, PBMC samples were collected from trial participants at day 0 and at day 28 after the second dose. The receptor chain draws on TRBV5-6 and TRBJ1-4; the D gene is perhaps TRBD1, on 5 matching bases. Here the sequenced sample was peripheral blood, taken on day 0 of AZD1222 vaccination. This clonotype was sampled from an adult in good health. The CDR3 has the sequence CASSLSGPATNEKLFF. The DNA reads as follows: TGTGCCAGCAGCTTGTCAGGGCCCGCAACTAATGAAAAACTGTTTTTT.